These T cell receptor beta chains were read from a single sample in a study of shared clonotypes between healthy human individuals. Some clones are missing from TCRdb's copy, which holds only in-frame ones; the method was immunoSEQ multiplex PCR. Altogether over a million clones are present, around 78% being singletons, with the ten largest covering 0.6% to 0.7%. Sequenced sample: memory CD4+ T cells from PBMCs. The source of these receptors is a man in his late teens or twenties in good health. Some clones in this sample may be carry-over from other donors' samples. CDR3s include the opening cysteine and the closing phenylalanine or tryptophan. D genes are given only for firm matches. A row's size may be missing; if present it is once, few, many or a size class.

d_call: -; clone_size: -; v_call: TRBV28; j_call: TRBJ1-2; cdr3_aa: CASSLIKGTDSRGYTF; cdr3_nt: TGTGCCAGCAGTTTGATTAAAGGGACGGATTCTCGGGGCTACACCTTC
d_call: -; clone_size: -; v_call: TRBV10-3; j_call: TRBJ1-2; cdr3_aa: CAITGGNYGYTF; cdr3_nt: TGTGCCATCACTGGCGGGAACTATGGCTACACCTTC
d_call: TRBD1; clone_size: once; v_call: TRBV10-3; j_call: TRBJ1-2; cdr3_aa: CAISDPGQGYPYGYTF; cdr3_nt: TGTGCCATCAGTGACCCCGGACAGGGATACCCCTATGGCTACACCTTC
d_call: -; clone_size: -; v_call: TRBV19; j_call: TRBJ1-2; cdr3_aa: CASSIGAREVGYTF; cdr3_nt: TGTGCCAGTAGTATAGGGGCCAGGGAGGTAGGCTACACCTTC
d_call: -; clone_size: -; v_call: TRBV11-2; j_call: TRBJ2-2; cdr3_aa: CASRLGGTGELFF; cdr3_nt: TGTGCCAGCAGACTGGGGGGCACCGGGGAGCTGTTTTTT
d_call: TRBD2; clone_size: -; v_call: TRBV11-2; j_call: TRBJ2-1; cdr3_aa: CASSLSTGLAGVWEQFF; cdr3_nt: TGTGCCAGCAGCTTATCTACGGGACTAGCGGGAGTTTGGGAGCAGTTCTTC
d_call: -; clone_size: -; v_call: TRBV18; j_call: TRBJ1-1; cdr3_aa: CASSQGTYRTTEAFF; cdr3_nt: TGTGCCAGCTCACAAGGGACATACCGAACAACTGAAGCTTTCTTT
d_call: TRBD2; clone_size: -; v_call: TRBV25-1; j_call: TRBJ2-3; cdr3_aa: CASSVGTSLNTQYF; cdr3_nt: TGTGCCAGCAGTGTTGGGACTAGTTTAAATACGCAGTATTTT
d_call: TRBD1; clone_size: once; v_call: TRBV2; j_call: TRBJ1-1; cdr3_aa: CASSIGTGNTEAFF; cdr3_nt: TGTGCCAGCAGTATAGGGACAGGGAACACTGAAGCTTTCTTT
d_call: -; clone_size: -; v_call: TRBV19; j_call: TRBJ1-1; cdr3_aa: CASSTQKRNTEAFF; cdr3_nt: TGTGCCAGTAGTACCCAAAAAAGGAACACTGAAGCTTTCTTT
d_call: -; clone_size: -; v_call: TRBV11-1; j_call: TRBJ2-7; cdr3_aa: CASSLSPGPVYEQYF; cdr3_nt: TGTGCCAGCAGCTTGTCTCCGGGGCCCGTCTACGAGCAGTACTTC